In this sample, the clone carrying this T cell receptor (delta chain) is medium-sized. A far larger clone is off by one base, so a read error is likely. TCRdb re-called the RT-PCR reads through CATT. The table includes hundreds of delta-chain clones, about 8.2% detected once. These data come from a study of gamma-delta T cells after stem cell transplantation. The CDR3 totals 14 residues. Per germline, CDR1 GEAIGNYY and CDR2 EKD. Input material: gamma-delta T cells. The rearrangement uses TRDV2 and TRDJ1; TRDD3 matches at 8 bases. This clonotype originated in a human donor. It is not recorded whose cells these are; they may come from a transplant donor. The CDR3 reads CACDTLGEHDKLTF. CDR3 DNA: TGTGCCTGTGACACCCTGGGGGAGCACGATAAACTCACCTTT.